This TCR beta chain was found in a study of T cells in Graves' hyperthyroidism and ophthalmopathy. Study-wide context: Once the initial diagnosis was made, peripheral blood was obtained before any treatment. Study-wide findings and caveats: From stable hyperthyroidism, ophthalmopathy was separated by a 13 V-J model. Also found in blood were most expanded thyroid clonotypes above 0.001.

Amplification targeted TCR beta CDR3 regions from RNA transcripts. In the first-round RT-PCR of the TCR CDR3, the HTBI primer set was used. TCRdb re-called the multiplex PCR reads through MiXCR, storing one row per CDR3 protein. The sample has 750,000 to 900,000 distinct CDR3 sequences; around 39% are singletons. The CDR3 extends over 15 amino acids. Germline-derived CDR1 and CDR2 are SEHNR and FQNEAQ (reference sequence). The V end lost 1 base, the J end lost 0 bases, and 7 bases lay between the germline ends. There are many counts of this clonotype. The antigen is not known. The genes are TRBV7-9 and TRBJ1-3; D uncertain. The specimen was blood. This clonotype was sampled from a man aged 18 to 29 with Graves' hyperthyroidism. The CDR3 DNA reads TGTGCCAGCAGCTTAGGTGGTCTCTCTGGAAACACCATATATTTT. This codes for CASSLGGLSGNTIYF. Supplemented by reference TRBV7-9 and TRBJ1-3, the full variable domain reads DTGVSQNPRHKITKRGQNVTFRCDPISEHNRLYWYRQTLGQGPEFLTYFQNEAQLEKSRLLSDRFSAERPKGSFSTLEIQRTEQGDSAMYLCASSLGGLSGNTIYFGEGSWLTVV.